The T cell receptor (beta chain) described here comes from a study of CD8 T cells in ankylosing spondylitis. General study points: It was reported that disease-linked clones were significantly enriched in matched ankylosing spondylitis synovial fluid.

Germline V gene sequence: CDR1 SGHTA, CDR2 FQGNSA. The CDR3 runs to 14 residues. Trimming stripped 0 bases from V and 1 base from J, with 6 bases between. MiXCR was run by TCRdb on the 5' RACE reads, yielding one entry per CDR3 protein. Seen here are around 130,000 distinct CDR3 sequences, 6% to 8.5% observed once, and the top ten hold over 9%. This clonotype was counted many times. What it recognizes is unknown. The clonotype originates from a male donor with ankylosing spondylitis or in good health (not recorded which). The source material was blood, either unsorted or a sorted T cell fraction (not recorded which). The chain joins TRBV7-2 to TRBJ2-5; D unresolved. The CDR3 DNA reads TGTGCCAGCAGCTTAGCGGTACGCCAAGAGACCCAGTACTTC. The encoded protein is CASSLAVRQETQYF.